This T cell receptor (beta chain) stems from a study of T-cell memory formation after mild COVID-19. Study-wide findings and caveats: Some responding clones appeared in pre-infection memory, suggesting cross-reactive memory joined. Clones shrinking from day 15 to 85 showed even CD4/CD8 mixes; later expanders tilted CD4+.

From the 5' RACE reads, TCRdb called clonotypes with MiXCR, one entry per CDR3 protein. The table lists roughly 150,000 distinct CDR3 sequences, approximately 12% of them singletons. This clonotype was seen a few times. Its antigen is currently unknown. Deletions cut 2 bases from V and 6 bases from J, with 11 bases between. CDR3 size: 13 residues. Germline CDR1 and CDR2: KGHSH and LQKENI. The clonotype comes from a man aged 18 to 29 who had mild COVID-19 (a few samples of this study predate the infection). Cell type and time point are not known. The V and J genes are TRBV18 and TRBJ2-7, with a weak D call TRBD1 (5 bases). The sample comprised PBMCs or a T cell subset sorted from them (not recorded which). The CDR3 bases are TGTGCCAGCTCACCAGGGGCAGGAGCCGAGCAGTACTTC. This encodes CASSPGAGAEQYF. Filled out from reference TRBV18 and TRBJ2-7, the complete variable domain reads NAGVMQNPRHLVRRRGQEARLRCSPMKGHSHVYWYRQLPEEGLKFMVYLQKENIIDESGMPKERFSAEFPKEGPSILRIQQVVRGDSAAYFCASSPGAGAEQYFGPGTRLTVT.